The following is a TCR beta chain sequence with its context. Original processing methods: For nucleated cells, counts were estimated from reference gene primer amplification. Generated by immunoSEQ multiplex PCR, the TCRdb table keeps only in-frame clones and is missing some. The V and J calls and clone size were taken over from that table, and D and trimming were inferred from the DNA. The sample holds a few hundred thousand clones, 90% seen once. The sample comes from a study of blood T cell repertoires in COVID-19. Enrolled through a virtual design, the participants were between roughly 18 and 90 years of age and came from about two dozen US areas. Trimming at V came to 5 bases and at J to 10 bases, leaving 7 bases not matched to a gene. CDR1 and CDR2 from the germline V gene are SGHDN and FVKESK. This CDR3 has 12 residues.

V gene TRBV14 combines with J gene TRBJ1-2; 7 bases are a match to TRBD1. The source of this sequence is a man under 40 who had recovered from COVID-19. The sequenced material came from PBMCs or T cells enriched from blood (not recorded which). The CDR3 DNA follows: TGTGCCAGCAGCTTCGACAGGGAAGCCTACACCTTC. It is translated as CASSFDREAYTF.